Presented here are 5 T cell receptor beta chains from one specimen sequenced in a study of blood T cell repertoires in COVID-19. Profiling relied on immunoSEQ multiplex PCR, and the TCRdb table lists in-frame clones only, not all of them. The sample lists about 270,000 clones; about 76% were seen once. The material sequenced was peripheral blood. The receptor source for this set is a woman aged 60 to 75 with active or convalescent COVID-19.

The chain uses TRBV7-9 and TRBJ2-2; TRBD1 agrees at 11 bases. Per the germline V gene, CDR1 is SEHNR and CDR2 is FQNEAQ (reference sequence). The CDR3 is 17 residues long. V shed 5 bases and J 7 bases; nucleotides not matched to a gene: 12. The DNA for the CDR3 is TGTGCCAGCAGCCGGTCACCGGGACAGGGGGTCCTCGGGGAGCTGTTTTTT. As protein: CASSRSPGQGVLGELFF.

The CDR3 coding sequence is TGTGCCTGGAAGACAGGGGGAAATTCACCCCTCCACTTT. It codes for CAWKTGGNSPLHF. The chain is built from TRBV30 and TRBJ1-6; TRBD1 agrees at 9 bases. The CDR3 consists of 13 residues. Germline CDR1 reads GTSNPN; CDR2 reads SVGIG (reference sequence). V lost 4 bases and J lost 7; bases outside the gene matches: 2.

The rearrangement links TRBV5-4 to TRBJ2-5; 7 nucleotides match TRBD2. With V trimmed by 4 bases and J by 2 bases, 5 bases remained unmatched. In germline, CDR1 is SGHNT, CDR2 YYREEE (reference sequence). CDR3 length: 14 amino acids. The CDR3, as DNA: TGTGCCAGCAGCGGGGGACTACCTCAAGAGACCCAGTACTTC. Amino acids: CASSGGLPQETQYF.

This clone was counted a few times. The chain employs TRBV4-2 and TRBJ1-2; 11 bases are a match to TRBD1. The CDR3 extends over 17 amino acids. Germline-derived CDR1 and CDR2 are LGHNA and YNFKEQ. Trimming at V came to 2 bases and at J to 0 bases, leaving 5 bases not matched to a gene. CDR3 bases: TGTGCCAGCAGCCAACCGGGACAGGGGGTTTCTAACTATGGCTACACCTTC. It specifies CASSQPGQGVSNYGYTF.

The DNA of the CDR3 is TGTGCCAGCAGCTTAAGGGCAGGGAGGACTGAAGCTTTCTTT. This codes for CASSLRAGRTEAFF. This chain uses TRBV7-2 with TRBJ1-1; the D gene is possibly TRBD1 (5 bases). This CDR3 comprises 14 residues. V lost 2 bases and J 5 bases, leaving 12 bases between the germline ends. CDR1 and CDR2 from the germline V gene are SGHTA and FQGNSA.